The T cell receptor (beta chain) described here comes from a study of T cells in Graves' hyperthyroidism and ophthalmopathy (dated by TCRdb to the late 2010s). Broadly, across the study: Peripheral blood was collected at initial diagnosis, before any treatment. TCR V-J signatures able to tell the groups apart were searched for in a discovery cohort of 100 or so patients, of whom around 42 had Graves' ophthalmopathy and about 55 had stable Graves' hyperthyroidism. TCR Vbeta CDR3 sequencing of approximately 140 peripheral blood samples (roughly 43 ophthalmopathy, under 80 hyperthyroidism and approximately 17 progressor patients) is reported in the paper. Once sampling was done, hyperthyroidism patients were given methimazole at a starting dose of 30 mg daily, whereas ophthalmopathy patients were given high-dose intravenous methylprednisolone. The 90 to 100 discovery patients were randomly split 7:3 into training and test sets. Prospective prediction of ophthalmopathy was tested in an independent validation cohort consisting of under 20 hyperthyroidism patients and 15 or so patients who later progressed to ophthalmopathy. The study also compared thyroid tissue and blood T-cell repertoires from more than five Graves' hyperthyroidism patients. General conclusions and limits of the study: In validation, progression to ophthalmopathy was predicted by the model with 65% to 71% sensitivity and under 85% specificity, a median of 6.5 months before onset. No statistical method was used to set the sample size in advance, and investigators knew the group allocation. Ophthalmopathy was separated from stable hyperthyroidism by a 13 V-J signature model, with about 88% sensitivity and around 81% specificity obtained in cross-validation and 80%/75% obtained in testing. Blood samples also contained most of the expanded thyroid clonotypes (frequency above 0.001), which suggests that blood repertoires may reflect thyroid immune responses.

The hyperthyroidism patients were between 18 and 65 years old and newly diagnosed, with a disease duration of less than 2 months. The study excluded patients with uncontrolled infections, other autoimmune diseases, pregnancy or lactation. Diagnoses were established on the basis of clinical symptoms, serum thyroxine and TRAb, thyroid ultrasound, and orbital computed tomography. For progressor patients, blood was drawn at the first diagnosis of hyperthyroidism, before any ophthalmopathy symptoms had appeared. Ficoll-Paque density gradient centrifugation was used to isolate PBMCs from 8 to 10 ml of fresh peripheral blood. Progressor patients were first diagnosed with Graves' hyperthyroidism and then developed ophthalmopathy during follow-up. Total RNA was extracted with Trizol reagent, and quality was checked on an Agilent 2100 Bioanalyzer. Amplification of TCR beta CDR3 regions was carried out from RNA transcripts. A first-round RT-PCR of the TCR CDR3 used the HTBI primer set with the Qiagen OneStep RT-PCR kit. Libraries were constructed in a second round of multiplex PCR, after which size selection and purification were carried out. Paired-end sequencing of the libraries was performed with 100 bp reads on an Illumina HiSeq2000. Concerning the study's data processing: SOAPnuke was used to process the raw data, with reads discarded if the reads contained adapters or uncalled bases, had a mean Phred below 15, or lacked an exact constant-primer or identifier match. High-quality paired reads were merged using COPE v1.2.5, and each unique nucleotide sequence was defined as a clonotype. MiTCR v1.1 was used to align clonotypes to the IMGT TRBV, TRBD and TRBJ reference segments. The analysis was restricted to V-J combinations with a frequency above 0.0001, which together covered around 99% of the repertoires. A TCS score was defined as the ratio between F50 (clonal expansion) and ExV (chaos), using BLOSUM62-based TCRdist between CDR3 peptides within each V-J. Welch's t-statistics and random forest reduced approximately 520 V-J features to around 14, which were used in a naive Bayes classifier (R e1071). The public reads were reanalyzed by TCRdb: fastp trimming at Q25, MiXCR alignment, in-frame beta chains only. Records with the same CDR3 protein are collapsed into one entry carrying the most frequent genes and DNA. TCRdb, not the authors, supplied the V and J calls. In this sample the table shows approximately 620,000 distinct CDR3 sequences, around 13% of which occur a single time. The top ten clones comprise 5.8% of the sample.

Worth noting for this clonotype: Its antigen has not been determined. Nothing much larger sits one base from this clone, and base qualities are not available.

Including cysteine and phenylalanine, the CDR3 has 18 amino acids. The kept DNA is CDR3 alone, 54 bases in frame from the first base. Sequences MNHNS (CDR1) and SASEGT (CDR2) are obtained from the germline V gene. At the junction V is shortened by 9 bases and J by 1 base; bases outside the gene matches: 10. This TCR was recovered from a woman under 40 with Graves' hyperthyroidism that later progressed to Graves' ophthalmopathy. The sample comprised blood. The receptor chain draws on TRBV6-1 and TRBJ2-1, with 15 bases matching TRBD2. The CDR3 reads CASTRGLAGGRSYNEQFF. The nucleotide sequence is given as TGTGCCAGTACCCGAGGACTAGCGGGAGGGCGATCCTACAATGAGCAGTTCTTC.